This T cell receptor beta chain was recovered during a study of control samples from healthy donors and cancer patients. The repertoire was sequenced with immunoSEQ multiplex PCR; TCRdb's copy has only in-frame clones and lacks some. This sample has 100,000 to 120,000 clones; around 87% occur once, and the top ten carry approximately 3.7%. From germline, CDR1 is MGHRA and CDR2 YSYEKL. This CDR3 has 16 residues. V trimming: 1 base; J trimming: 2 bases; junction bases outside the gene matches: 7. The source is a woman in her fifties or sixties with lung cancer. The chain employs TRBV4-1 and TRBJ2-5; 7 bases agree with TRBD1. The specimen was PBMCs. CDR3 loop: CASSQAITGEQETQYF. Written as DNA, the CDR3 is TGCGCCAGCAGCCAAGCTATCACAGGGGAGCAAGAGACCCAGTACTTC.